These 5 T cell receptor beta chains were sequenced from one sample in a study of identical twins. TCRdb re-called the 5' RACE reads through MiXCR, storing one row per CDR3 protein. The sample contains 250,000 to 350,000 distinct CDR3 sequences, more than 8% of which appear only once. The sample was also linked to a second study, of yellow fever vaccine responses in identical twins.

Source material: CD8+ T cells sorted from blood. These receptors were collected from a woman between 18 and 30 years old in good health.

This clonotype was seen repeatedly, ten times or more. V gene TRBV5-1 combines with J gene TRBJ2-5, with no clear D. The V end was cut by 3 bases, the J end by 2 bases, with 14 bases between. The CDR3 covers 15 residues. Germline V gives CDR1 SGHRS, CDR2 YFSETQ. The CDR3 nucleotides are TGCGCCAGCAGCTCGGCGGTGACAATACAAGAGACCCAGTACTTC. Protein sequence: CASSSAVTIQETQYF.

This clonotype was detected many times. The chain combines TRBV5-5 with TRBJ2-1; TRBD2 matches at 14 bases. This CDR3 is built from 15 residues. V was pared by 1 base and J by 8 bases, with 2 bases of the junction left unmatched. CDR1 is SGHKS and CDR2 is YYEKEE in the germline V gene (reference sequence). The CDR3 DNA sequence: TGTGCCAGCAGCTTGTCGGGACTAGCGGGAGATGAGCAGTTCTTC. It is translated as CASSLSGLAGDEQFF. The variable domain in full, completed from reference TRBV5-5 and TRBJ2-1, reads DAGVTQSPTHLIKTRGQQVTLRCSPISGHKSVSWYQQVLGQGPQFIFQYYEKEERGRGNFPDRFSARQFPNYSSELNVNALLLGDSALYLCASSLSGLAGDEQFFGPGTRLTVL.

This clonotype was recorded many times. This rearrangement joins TRBV5-1 to TRBJ2-7; D is unclear. CDR1 and CDR2 (germline): SGHRS, YFSETQ. CDR3 size: 12 residues. V lost 4 bases, J lost 3 bases, and 8 bases lay in between. The CDR3 is CASSPSIYEQYF. In DNA, the CDR3 is TGCGCCAGCAGCCCCTCCATCTACGAGCAGTACTTC.

This clonotype was observed many times. The chain couples TRBV7-9 to TRBJ2-7; D is perhaps TRBD2 (6 bases). The germline V gene has CDR1 SEHNR and CDR2 FQNEAQ (reference sequence). Deletions cut 5 bases from V and 3 bases from J, with 17 bases between. The CDR3 consists of 15 residues. In nucleotides, the CDR3 is TGTGCCAGCAGCCAAAACCCCCAGGGAGGCTACGAGCAGTACTTC. As protein: CASSQNPQGGYEQYF.

There are a few counts of this clonotype. The gene calls are TRBV4-1 and TRBJ1-2; 9 bases fit TRBD1. V was pared by 4 bases and J by 8 bases, with 5 bases of the junction left unmatched. CDR1 and CDR2 (germline): MGHRA, YSYEKL. The CDR3 length is 13 residues. The CDR3 DNA follows: TGCGCCAGCAGCCCCGGACAGGGGTGGGGCTACACCTTC. This translates into CASSPGQGWGYTF.